The 7 T cell receptor beta chains below were found in one sample sequenced in a study of blood T cell repertoires in COVID-19. Here immunoSEQ multiplex PCR was the method, and the copy in TCRdb shows in-frame clones only, minus some. The data show around 70,000 clones, approximately 80% seen once. Sequenced: peripheral blood. All receptors come from a man between 70 and 80 years old who had recovered from COVID-19.

This clone was detected only a few times. This chain uses TRBV27 with TRBJ2-3; maybe TRBD2 (5 bases). The germline V and J ends were trimmed by 5 bases and 2 bases, with 14 bases remaining between them. The germline gives CDR1 MNHEY, CDR2 SMNVEV (reference sequence). This CDR3 is 15 amino acids long. The CDR3 loop is CASSPEGPVTDTQYF. The DNA for the CDR3 is TGTGCCAGCAGTCCCGAGGGCCCGGTCACAGATACGCAGTATTTT.

The rearrangement links TRBV7-2 to TRBJ2-2; no firm D call. Trimming shortened V by 1 base and J by 7 bases, and 4 bases separated the two germline ends. The CDR3 totals 12 residues. Germline CDR1 and CDR2: SGHTA and FQGNSA. The chain's CDR3 is CASSLDYGELFF. CDR3 bases: TGTGCCAGCAGCTTAGATTACGGGGAGCTGTTTTTT.

The chain carries TRBV18 and TRBJ2-5; tentatively, D is TRBD2 (6 bases). This CDR3 is 13 amino acids long. Looked up from germline, CDR1 is KGHSH and CDR2 is LQKENI. Between the trimmed V and J ends, which lost 5 bases and 3 bases, there was a span of 10 bases. For the CDR3, the DNA is TGTGCCAGCTCATCTTCGGGGGAAGAGACCCAGTACTTC. Amino acid sequence: CASSSSGEETQYF.

This clone was counted between two and nine times. In DNA, the CDR3 is TGTGCCAGCAGCGTAGCGGCAGGGGAGGGTTCACCCCTCCACTTT. Protein product: CASSVAAGEGSPLHF. The V call is TRBV9, the J call TRBJ1-6; D is perhaps TRBD1 (6 bases). V was trimmed by 0 bases and J by 9 bases, leaving 13 bases between them. Per germline, CDR1 SGDLS and CDR2 YYNGEE. The CDR3 spans 15 residues.

The CDR3 DNA is TGTGCCAGCAGCCAACGTGGAGTCGGCCGCTCCTACAATGAGCAGTTCTTC. Protein: CASSQRGVGRSYNEQFF. The gene calls are TRBV3-1 (or the pseudogene TRBV3-2) and TRBJ2-1; no definite D call. Germline CDR1 reads LGHDT; CDR2 reads YNNKEL (reference sequence). V shed 2 bases and J shed 0 bases, with 14 bases lying between them. The CDR3 has 17 residues.

The V call is TRBV21-1, the J call TRBJ1-5. TRBV21-1 is marked as a pseudogene. The CDR3 loop spans 14 amino acids. This CDR3 reads CASSSEMSSQPQHF. CDR3 DNA: TGTGCCAGCAGCTCCGAAATGAGCTCTCAGCCCCAGCATTTT.

CDR3 amino acids: CASSQAPSNINEQFF. The CDR3 nucleotides read TGTGCCAGCAGCCAGGCCCCTTCGAACATCAATGAGCAGTTCTTC. V usage is TRBV7-2 and J usage is TRBJ2-1; no definite D call. CDR3 length: 15 amino acids. CDR1 and CDR2 (germline): SGHTA, FQGNSA. Trimming took off 5 bases at V and 6 bases at J, with 17 bases between the two ends.